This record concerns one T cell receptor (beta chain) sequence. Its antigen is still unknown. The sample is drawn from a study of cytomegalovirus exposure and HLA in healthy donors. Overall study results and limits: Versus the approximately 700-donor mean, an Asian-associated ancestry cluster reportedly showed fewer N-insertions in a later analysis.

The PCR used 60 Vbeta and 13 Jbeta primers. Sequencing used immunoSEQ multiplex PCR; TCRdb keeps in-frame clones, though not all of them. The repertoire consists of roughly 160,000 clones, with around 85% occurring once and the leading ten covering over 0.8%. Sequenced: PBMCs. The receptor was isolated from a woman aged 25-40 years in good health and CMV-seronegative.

The CDR3 nucleotides are TGTGCCAGCAGCTTAATGGGCCCAGGGACTAATGAAAAACTGTTTTTT. It yields the protein CASSLMGPGTNEKLFF. The chain links TRBV7-3 to TRBJ1-4; TRBD1 is a possible D gene (5 bases). V dropped 1 base and J dropped 2 bases, with 11 bases sitting between them. Germline V gene lookup returns CDR1 SGHTA and CDR2 FQGTGA. The CDR3 sequence is 16 residues long.